What follows are 25 T cell receptor beta chains derived from one specimen sequenced in a study of shared clonotypes between healthy human individuals. Some clones are missing from TCRdb's copy, which holds only in-frame ones; the method was immunoSEQ multiplex PCR. This table has fewer than 600,000 clones, about four fifths appearing once. The sample taken for sequencing was PBMCs. All receptors come from a woman in her thirties or forties in good health. Some clones in this sample may be carry-over from other donors' samples.

This clone was counted ten times or more. The gene calls are TRBV7-8 and TRBJ2-7; D remains unclear. Germline V gives CDR1 SGHVS, CDR2 FQNEAQ. The ends were cut back, 1 base at V and 0 bases at J, with 10 bases in the middle. CDR3 length equals 15 residues. CDR3 in DNA: TGTGCCAGCAGCTTAGGTGGCCTCAGCTCCTACGAGCAGTACTTC. Amino acids: CASSLGGLSSYEQYF.

The chain has TRBV6-6 and TRBJ2-1, with D possibly TRBD2 on 5 matching bases. Trimming stripped 5 bases from V and 5 bases from J, with 10 bases between. This CDR3 contains 13 residues. Germline V CDR1 and CDR2: MNHNY, SVGAGI (reference sequence). CDR3 protein: CASSGWENNEQFF. CDR3 coding DNA: TGTGCCAGCAGTGGGTGGGAGAACAATGAGCAGTTCTTC.

The chain couples TRBV7-6 to TRBJ2-7; D is undetermined. Germline V lookup: CDR1 SGHVS, CDR2 FNYEAQ. Between the trimmed V and J ends, which lost 2 bases and 4 bases, there was a span of 6 bases. This CDR3 has 12 residues. The CDR3 coding sequence is TGTGCCAGCAGCTTATTTAGTTACGAGCAGTACTTC. Translating it yields CASSLFSYEQYF.

This clone was detected a few times. This chain links TRBV5-1 with TRBJ1-5; D possibly corresponds to TRBD1 (6 bases). The germline V and J ends were trimmed by 4 bases and 9 bases, with 14 bases remaining between them. This CDR3 contains 13 residues. The V gene's germline CDR1 is SGHRS and CDR2 YFSETQ. The CDR3 protein is CASSPDSASPQHF. Here the CDR3 DNA reads TGCGCCAGCAGCCCGGACAGTGCGTCGCCCCAGCATTTT.

V is TRBV28 and J is TRBJ1-2; no clear D. Trimming left V 6 bases short and J 7 bases short, with 21 bases between. The CDR3 runs 15 residues. Germline V gene sequence: CDR1 MDHEN, CDR2 SYDVKM. The CDR3: CASSLNPGVGGGYTF. CDR3 DNA sequence: TGTGCCAGCAGCCTTAATCCCGGTGTGGGAGGTGGCTACACCTTC.

Turning to this clone: Other nucleotide sequences from this sample produce the same CDR3. The rearrangement joins TRBV9 to TRBJ2-2; maybe TRBD2 (5 bases). The V and J ends lost 4 bases and 4 bases respectively, with 8 bases between them. Germline V CDR1 and CDR2: SGDLS, YYNGEE. This CDR3 is 13 amino acids long. CDR3 sequence (DNA): TGTGCCAGCAGCCTTCGGGGCACCGGGGAGCTGTTTTTT. It codes for CASSLRGTGELFF.

The chain combines TRBV30 with TRBJ1-2; D is perhaps TRBD1 (5 bases). The germline V gene encodes CDR1 GTSNPN and CDR2 SVGIG (reference sequence). This CDR3 is 13 amino acids long. Trimming shortened V by 4 bases and J by 3 bases, and 12 bases separated the two germline ends. This chain's CDR3 is CAWTGTVDYGYTF. The CDR3 DNA reads TGTGCCTGGACCGGGACCGTGGACTATGGCTACACCTTC.

The chain uses TRBV7-8 and TRBJ2-1; 16 bases line up with TRBD2. The CDR3 length is 17 residues. The germline V gene encodes CDR1 SGHVS and CDR2 FQNEAQ. The V and J ends lost 5 bases and 9 bases, in that order; junction bases with no gene match: 10. In DNA, the CDR3 is TGTGCCAGCAGCAGAACCGGGACTAGCGGGAGGGGCACTGAGCAGTTCTTC. Residues: CASSRTGTSGRGTEQFF.

The rearrangement links TRBV7-2 to TRBJ2-7; the D is unclear. Trimming stripped 2 bases from V and 0 bases from J, with 11 bases between. The length of the CDR3 is 15 residues. Per the germline V gene, CDR1 is SGHTA and CDR2 is FQGNSA. The CDR3 here is CASSLMGSSSYEQYF. DNA of the CDR3: TGTGCCAGCAGCTTAATGGGCTCGAGCTCCTACGAGCAGTACTTC.

The chain links TRBV7-2 to TRBJ1-5, with 7 bases lining up with TRBD1. The CDR3 is made up of 14 amino acids. Unmatched junction bases numbered 13, after V lost 1 base and J lost 16 bases. Germline V lookup: CDR1 SGHTA, CDR2 FQGNSA. The CDR3 spells CASSLDPYRGILHF. CDR3 bases: TGTGCCAGCAGCTTAGACCCATACAGGGGAATATTACATTTT.

This clone was counted ten times or more. The chain employs TRBV5-4 and TRBJ2-4; 8 bases agree with TRBD1. The V gene's germline CDR1 is SGHNT and CDR2 YYREEE (reference sequence). The CDR3 contains 14 residues. V lost 2 bases and J lost 6; bases outside the gene matches: 4. In nucleotides, the CDR3 is TGTGCCAGCAGCTTTTGGGACAGGAGAAACATTCAGTACTTC. It yields the protein CASSFWDRRNIQYF.

The chain carries TRBV19 and TRBJ2-7, with TRBD2 matching 8 bases. This CDR3 is built from 12 residues. Germline V gene lookup returns CDR1 LNHDA and CDR2 SQIVND (reference sequence). After removal of 11 bases from V and 2 bases from J, the junction contained 5 bases not matched to a gene. CDR3 protein: CAREGGTYEQYF. CDR3 coding DNA: TGTGCCCGGGAGGGGGGAACCTACGAGCAGTACTTC.

The chain links TRBV7-9 to TRBJ2-5, with D perhaps TRBD2 (5 bases). There are 13 residues in the CDR3. Germline loops: CDR1 SEHNR, CDR2 FQNEAQ (reference sequence). V was cut by 2 bases and J by 4 bases, with 8 bases left in between. CDR3 in DNA: TGTGCCAGCAGCTTACGAGGGTCAGAGACCCAGTACTTC. It is translated as CASSLRGSETQYF.

The V gene is TRBV19, the J gene TRBJ2-7; TRBD2 is a possible D gene (5 bases). This CDR3 contains 14 residues. Trimming removed 1 base from V and 4 bases from J, with 11 bases in between. CDR1 LNHDA and CDR2 SQIVND come from the germline V gene (reference sequence). The CDR3 nucleotides read TGTGCCAGTAGTATAGTAGCGACGGGATACGAGCAGTACTTC. Its translation: CASSIVATGYEQYF.

The chain is built from TRBV18 and TRBJ1-6; the D gene is possibly TRBD1 (6 bases). The CDR3 is made up of 15 amino acids. V was clipped by 3 bases and J by 9 bases, with 15 bases between them. Looked up from germline, CDR1 is KGHSH and CDR2 is LQKENI. CDR3 loop: CASSPGGGSGSPLHF. Here the CDR3 DNA reads TGTGCCAGCTCACCCGGAGGGGGGTCAGGTTCACCCCTCCACTTT.

This clone was observed a handful of times. The J gene is TRBJ1-5, the V gene TRBV28; 7 bases align to TRBD1. Germline V CDR1 and CDR2: MDHEN, SYDVKM. The V and J ends lost 7 bases and 7 bases, in that order; junction bases with no gene match: 10. The length of the CDR3 is 14 residues. The CDR3 region has the DNA TGTGCCAGCAAAGGGGTAGGGGGCTGGCAGCCCCAGCATTTT. It encodes CASKGVGGWQPQHF.

Only one count was recorded for this clone. The chain recombines TRBV4-2 with TRBJ1-4, with 7 nucleotides matching TRBD1. The CDR3 extends over 19 amino acids. After removal of 0 bases from V and 3 bases from J, the junction contained 13 bases not matched to a gene. Germline CDR1 reads LGHNA; CDR2 reads YNFKEQ. The CDR3 region is CASSQDGGTRGLPNEKLFF. The CDR3 DNA follows: TGTGCCAGCAGCCAAGATGGGGGGACGAGGGGGCTACCTAATGAAAAACTGTTTTTT.

J is TRBJ1-1 and V is TRBV18, with 11 bases identical to TRBD1. Germline V lookup: CDR1 KGHSH, CDR2 LQKENI. V dropped 6 bases and J dropped 4; count of bases not matched to a gene: 10. The CDR3 spans 16 residues. The CDR3 protein is CASSLGQGAGVTEAFF. The CDR3 DNA is TGTGCCAGCTCCCTTGGACAGGGGGCGGGGGTCACTGAAGCTTTCTTT.

V is TRBV6-6 and J is TRBJ1-1; D gene ambiguous. V lost 4 bases and J 1 base, leaving 13 bases between the germline ends. In germline, CDR1 is MNHNY, CDR2 SVGAGI (reference sequence). This CDR3 is built from 15 residues. The DNA for the CDR3 is TGTGCCAGCAGTTTCTCCCCGGGCCCGAACACTGAAGCTTTCTTT. As protein: CASSFSPGPNTEAFF.

This clone appeared a few times. The chain couples TRBV7-2 to TRBJ2-7; D gene ambiguous. V lost 2 bases, J lost 7 bases, and 12 bases lay in between. The CDR3 has 13 residues. From germline, CDR1 is SGHTA and CDR2 FQGNSA. CDR3 DNA: TGTGCCAGCAGCTTATTCTACCAAGCAGAGCAGTACTTC. Protein: CASSLFYQAEQYF.

The sample holds many counts of this clone. V gene TRBV6-1 combines with J gene TRBJ1-4; TRBD1 agrees at 8 bases. This CDR3 comprises 16 residues. J was trimmed by 8 bases and V by 2 bases; bases with no gene match: 10. Per germline, CDR1 MNHNS and CDR2 SASEGT. The CDR3 sequence is CASSERSGQGAEKLFF. The DNA of the CDR3 is TGTGCCAGCAGTGAAAGGTCCGGACAGGGAGCCGAAAAACTGTTTTTT.

This clone was observed once. For the CDR3, the DNA is TGTGCCAGCAGTCGGGATGGCAATGAGCAGTTCTTC. Translation: CASSRDGNEQFF. The rearrangement uses TRBV28 and TRBJ2-1; D is perhaps TRBD2 (5 bases). Trimming pared 5 bases from V and 6 bases from J, leaving 8 bases between. This CDR3 spans 12 amino acids. Germline V CDR1 and CDR2: MDHEN, SYDVKM.

V gene TRBV28 combines with J gene TRBJ1-3; D is ambiguous. Germline CDR1 reads MDHEN; CDR2 reads SYDVKM. With 5 bases removed from V and 0 bases from J, the gap between germline ends came to 17 bases. The CDR3 covers 17 residues. The CDR3, as DNA: TGTGCCAGCAGTCAAAAACGTTCTTGGAGCTCTGGAAACACCATATATTTT. It encodes CASSQKRSWSSGNTIYF.

This clone was seen just once. This rearrangement joins TRBV5-4 to TRBJ2-1; TRBD2 is a possible D gene (5 bases). V lost 0 bases to trimming and J lost 5 bases, with 12 bases between them. Germline V gene sequence: CDR1 SGHNT, CDR2 YYREEE (reference sequence). This CDR3 is built from 15 residues. The CDR3 reads CASSLDGSGHNEQFF. For the CDR3, the DNA is TGTGCCAGCAGCTTGGATGGAAGCGGACACAATGAGCAGTTCTTC.

As concerns this clone: Without the conserved terminal phenylalanine or tryptophan, this CDR3 likely stems from a read error. The chain employs TRBV7-2 and TRBJ2-7, with D possibly being TRBD1 or TRBD2 (5 bases each). There are 12 residues in the CDR3. Trimming cost V 0 bases and J 7 bases, with 7 bases left between them. Germline CDR1 is SGHTA and CDR2 is FQGNSA. CDR3 loop: CASSLAGTEQYS. CDR3 nucleotides: TGTGCCAGCAGCTTAGCGGGGACGGAGCAGTACTCC.